This record concerns one T cell receptor (beta chain) sequence. What it binds is unknown. The data stem from a study of PD-1 blockade in classical Hodgkin lymphoma. Findings and limits, study-wide: Newly diagnosed patients were reported to exhibit reduced baseline TCR diversity relative to healthy donors.

As for time point: newly diagnosed, previously untreated cHL patient sample. Comparators were PBMCs taken from newly diagnosed, untreated classical Hodgkin lymphoma. The CDR3 is made up of 18 amino acids. Germline V gene lookup returns CDR1 SGHAT and CDR2 FQDESV (reference sequence). The J segment lost 0 bases and the V segment lost 5 bases, leaving 12 bases of the junction unmatched. Assay: immunoSEQ multiplex PCR; the TCRdb copy retains only in-frame clones and omits some. The data contain 25,000 to 30,000 clones, approximately 90% of them singletons. The chain is built from TRBV11-1 and TRBJ2-4; 8 bases are a match to TRBD1. The sample comprised peripheral blood mononuclear cells (PBMCs). This TCR was sampled from a human donor with classical Hodgkin lymphoma. The CDR3 sequence: CASSARHRGRLAKNIQYF. Here the CDR3 DNA reads TGTGCCAGCAGCGCCCGCCACAGGGGGAGACTAGCCAAAAACATTCAGTACTTC.